This passage covers 20 T cell receptor beta chains from one sample sequenced in a study of shared clonotypes between healthy human individuals. Sequencing used immunoSEQ multiplex PCR; TCRdb keeps in-frame clones, though not all of them. Of 2 million to 2.5 million clones in the sample, about nine tenths were seen once. The sequencing sample was made of naive CD4+ T cells from PBMCs. Subset: CD45RA+ positively selected. All receptors come from a young man in good health. Some clones in this sample may be carry-over from other donors' samples.

V gene TRBV14 combines with J gene TRBJ2-2; the D is unclear. V was clipped by 4 bases and J by 0 bases, with 12 bases between them. The CDR3 consists of 16 residues. Germline CDR1 and CDR2: SGHDN and FVKESK. This chain's CDR3 is CASSRYYNTNTGELFF. As DNA, the CDR3 is TGTGCCAGCAGCCGGTATTACAATACGAACACCGGGGAGCTGTTTTTT.

A remark on this clone: In this CDR3 the conserved last residue, phenylalanine or tryptophan, is missing, so a read error is likely. It is unclear where the CDR3 begins or ends on the DNA, so no DNA is shown, and the CDR3 is as TCRdb lists it. This chain joins TRBV11-2 and TRBJ2-3; the table's D call, TRBD1, was not checked against the DNA. A total of 11 residues make up the CDR3, ends included. Germline V gives CDR1 SGHAT, CDR2 FQNNGV. CDR3 sequence reads: CASSLEGQPLE.

The CDR3 nucleotides are TGCGCCAGCAGTGATTCAGGGCGGAGCACTGAAGCTTTCTTT. Translation gives CASSDSGRSTEAFF. The rearrangement links TRBV10-1 to TRBJ1-1, with a weak D call TRBD1 (5 bases). V was clipped by 3 bases and J by 4 bases, with 12 bases between them. CDR3 size: 14 residues. Germline V gene lookup returns CDR1 WNHNN and CDR2 SYGVQD (reference sequence).

The chain recombines TRBV5-4 with TRBJ1-2; D possibly corresponds to TRBD1 (6 bases). This CDR3 has 15 residues. Deletions cut 4 bases from V and 5 bases from J, with 18 bases between. CDR1 and CDR2 (germline): SGHNT, YYREEE (reference sequence). The CDR3 coding sequence is TGTGCCAGCAGCACCGGAGGGGGTCCCATGTATGGCTACACCTTC. Amino acid sequence: CASSTGGGPMYGYTF.

This clone was detected once. V is TRBV27 and J is TRBJ2-3; no clear D gene. Trimming shortened V by 5 bases and J by 6 bases, and 9 bases separated the two germline ends. The CDR3 sequence is 12 residues long. CDR1 and CDR2 from the germline V gene are MNHEY and SMNVEV (reference sequence). The CDR3 sequence is CASSRRWDTQYF. The CDR3 DNA sequence: TGTGCCAGCAGTCGGCGCTGGGATACGCAGTATTTT.

For this clone: Other DNA variants within this sample encode the same CDR3. The J gene is TRBJ2-3, the V gene TRBV28; unclear D gene. Germline assignment: CDR1 MDHEN and CDR2 SYDVKM. This CDR3 contains 13 residues. V gave up 5 bases and J gave up 1 base, with 7 bases separating them. DNA for the CDR3: TGTGCCAGCAGTCGGGCCGGCACAGATACGCAGTATTTT. Its protein product is CASSRAGTDTQYF.

The chain joins TRBV5-1 to TRBJ2-7, with a weak D call TRBD2 (5 bases). The V gene's germline CDR1 is SGHRS and CDR2 YFSETQ. The CDR3 has 15 residues. V was trimmed by 1 base and J by 10 bases, leaving 21 bases between them. CDR3 nucleotides: TGCGCCAGCAGCTTGAGCGGTTCCCGATCCGATGGTCAGTACTTC. It codes for CASSLSGSRSDGQYF.

The chain recombines TRBV5-1 with TRBJ2-7, with 10 bases fitting TRBD1. With 2 bases clipped from V and 3 bases from J, the junction kept 5 bases outside the gene matches. Germline V gives CDR1 SGHRS, CDR2 YFSETQ. The CDR3 has 15 amino acids. The CDR3 loop is CASSFGTGVGYEQYF. Here the CDR3 DNA reads TGCGCCAGCAGCTTCGGGACAGGGGTCGGCTACGAGCAGTACTTC.

The chain carries TRBV27 and TRBJ2-5; D possibly uses TRBD1 or TRBD2 (5 bases each). CDR1 and CDR2 from the germline V gene are MNHEY and SMNVEV (reference sequence). This CDR3 comprises 15 residues. Deletions cut 1 base from V and 5 bases from J, with 14 bases between. The CDR3 DNA sequence: TGTGCCAGCAGTTTATTTAGGGGAGTCTGGGAGACCCAGTACTTC. Encoded protein: CASSLFRGVWETQYF.

V gene TRBV6-1 combines with J gene TRBJ1-4; 9 bases are a match to TRBD1. From germline, CDR1 is MNHNS and CDR2 SASEGT. The V gene end was trimmed by 8 bases and the J gene end by 11 bases; junction bases not matched to a gene: 12. CDR3 length equals 14 residues. DNA for the CDR3: TGTGCCAGCTGGCCGGGACAGGGAGGGGGGAAACTGTTTTTT. This encodes CASWPGQGGGKLFF.

This clone was counted between two and nine times. V usage is TRBV5-1 and J usage is TRBJ1-2; D unresolved. From germline, CDR1 is SGHRS and CDR2 YFSETQ. The CDR3 runs 14 residues. Trimming shortened V by 0 bases and J by 7 bases, and 13 bases separated the two germline ends. The CDR3 reads CASSLGSGVAGYTF. As DNA, the CDR3 is TGCGCCAGCAGCTTGGGGTCAGGAGTAGCTGGCTACACCTTC.

The genes are TRBV5-1 and TRBJ2-5; D is unresolved. CDR1 and CDR2 (germline): SGHRS, YFSETQ. This CDR3 has 15 residues. V lost 2 bases, J lost 0 bases, and 11 bases lay in between. The CDR3 sequence: CASSLRAPYQETQYF. CDR3 nucleotides: TGCGCCAGCAGCTTACGGGCCCCCTACCAAGAGACCCAGTACTTC.

This clone was detected once. The chain recombines TRBV6-1 with TRBJ1-2, with 9 bases that match TRBD1. The length of the CDR3 is 14 residues. After removal of 6 bases from V and 2 bases from J, the junction contained 4 bases not matched to a gene. Germline V gene sequence: CDR1 MNHNS, CDR2 SASEGT. The CDR3 region has the DNA TGTGCCAGCAGACTGGGACAGGGCAACTATGGCTACACCTTC. Encoded protein: CASRLGQGNYGYTF.

This chain links TRBV28 with TRBJ2-5, with D perhaps TRBD2 (5 bases). The V gene lost 11 bases and the J gene lost 1 base, with 14 bases spanning the gap. This CDR3 is built from 13 residues. Germline values: CDR1 MDHEN, CDR2 SYDVKM. CDR3 bases: TGTGCCGCTGCGGGCGGCCCCCAAGAGACCCAGTACTTC. As protein: CAAAGGPQETQYF.

This chain uses TRBV4-1 with TRBJ1-2; no clear D gene. With 4 bases removed from V and 6 bases from J, the gap between germline ends came to 21 bases. This CDR3 contains 16 residues. Germline V lookup: CDR1 MGHRA, CDR2 YSYEKL. For the CDR3, the DNA is TGCGCCAGCAGCCGAATCGGAGGGAGGCCCGGAGATGGCTACACCTTC. Translation gives CASSRIGGRPGDGYTF.

The DNA for the CDR3 is TGCGCCAGCAGCCGACAGGGGGCCGAGGAGGAGCCCCAGCATTTT. Its translation is CASSRQGAEEEPQHF. The chain recombines TRBV5-1 with TRBJ1-5, with 10 bases matching TRBD1. Germline assignment: CDR1 SGHRS and CDR2 YFSETQ. V lost 4 bases, J lost 8 bases, and 9 bases stayed unmatched. This CDR3 has 15 residues.

The CDR3, as DNA: TGCGCCAGCAGCTTGGGGACAGACTATAATGAAAAACTGTTTTTT. Translation gives CASSLGTDYNEKLFF. The genes are TRBV5-1 and TRBJ1-4, with a weak D call TRBD1 (6 bases). Looked up from germline, CDR1 is SGHRS and CDR2 is YFSETQ. V lost 0 bases to trimming and J lost 4 bases, with 10 bases between them. The CDR3 loop spans 15 amino acids.

This chain links TRBV7-9 with TRBJ1-3; maybe TRBD1 (5 bases). This CDR3 spans 13 amino acids. Germline V gives CDR1 SEHNR, CDR2 FQNEAQ (reference sequence). V was cut by 5 bases and J by 4 bases, with 9 bases left in between. The CDR3 region is CASSMTEGNTIYF. The CDR3 nucleotides are TGTGCCAGCAGCATGACAGAGGGAAACACCATATATTTT. Based on the CDR3 plus reference TRBV7-9 and TRBJ1-3, the full variable domain is DTGVSQNPRHKITKRGQNVTFRCDPISEHNRLYWYRQTLGQGPEFLTYFQNEAQLEKSRLLSDRFSAERPKGSFSTLEIQRTEQGDSAMYLCASSMTEGNTIYFGEGSWLTVV.

The gene calls are TRBV7-6 and TRBJ2-7; D assignment may be TRBD1 or TRBD2 (5 bases each). Trimming left V 5 bases short and J 2 bases short, with 10 bases between. Germline V gene lookup returns CDR1 SGHVS and CDR2 FNYEAQ. The CDR3 is 13 residues long. The CDR3 loop reads CASSVGATYEQYF. CDR3 nucleotide sequence: TGTGCCAGCAGCGTCGGGGCCACCTACGAGCAGTACTTC. Together with reference TRBV7-6 and TRBJ2-7, the CDR3 gives the full variable domain: GAGVSQSPRYKVTKRGQDVALRCDPISGHVSLYWYRQALGQGPEFLTYFNYEAQQDKSGLPNDRFSAERPEGSISTLTIQRTEQRDSAMYRCASSVGATYEQYFGPGTRLTVT.

This chain connects TRBV7-9 to TRBJ2-2; 7 bases are a match to TRBD1. Germline V gene data show CDR1 as SEHNR and CDR2 as FQNEAQ (reference sequence). The CDR3 is 17 residues long. J lost 1 base, V lost 5 bases, and 10 bases had no gene match. This chain's CDR3 is CASSQRTGTVNTGELFF. The CDR3 region has the DNA TGTGCCAGCAGCCAGAGGACAGGAACGGTGAACACCGGGGAGCTGTTTTTT. The full variable domain, completed using reference TRBV7-9 and TRBJ2-2, is DTGVSQNPRHKITKRGQNVTFRCDPISEHNRLYWYRQTLGQGPEFLTYFQNEAQLEKSRLLSDRFSAERPKGSFSTLEIQRTEQGDSAMYLCASSQRTGTVNTGELFFGEGSRLTVL.